The rows below give T cell receptor beta chains drawn from one sample of a study of blood T cell repertoires in COVID-19. Only in-frame clones appear in the TCRdb table, and some are missing; sequencing was by immunoSEQ multiplex PCR. Of some 80,000 clones detected, 80% to 95% appear once; the ten largest clones hold 2.5% to 3%. Material: peripheral blood. The receptors stem from a man in his forties or fifties with COVID-19, enrolled during active disease. The CDR3 runs from the conserved cysteine through the conserved F or W. The D gene is left open where the match is weak. Rows give clone size only sometimes, using once, few, many, or a class for an expanded clone.

TRBJ1-2 | TRBD1 | - | TRBV13 | 16 | TGTGCCAGCAGCTTACTCGGGGACAGGCGAAACTATGGCTACACCTTC | CASSLLGDRRNYGYTF
TRBJ2-2 | - | - | TRBV28 | 16 | TGTGCCAGCACCCACCATGGGACAGCGGGCACCGGGGAGCTGTTTTTT | CASTHHGTAGTGELFF
TRBJ2-1 | TRBD2 | - | TRBV10-3 | 14 | TGTGCCATCACCCCGGGACTAGCGGGAGTTGAGCAGTTCTTC | CAITPGLAGVEQFF
TRBJ1-1 | TRBD1 | - | TRBV19 | 15 | TGTGCCAGTAGTGTAACCGGGACAGAGAACACTGAAGCTTTCTTT | CASSVTGTENTEAFF
TRBJ2-1 | TRBD2 | - | TRBV11-2 | 17 | TGTGCCAGCAGCTTAGACGGTACTAGCGGAGCCTACAATGAGCAGTTCTTC | CASSLDGTSGAYNEQFF
TRBJ2-1 | - | - | TRBV9 | 16 | TGTGCCAGCAGCGTAGGGGGCGGGGAACCTTACAATGAGCAGTTCTTC | CASSVGGGEPYNEQFF
TRBJ2-2 | TRBD2 | - | TRBV5-1 | 16 | TGCGCCAGCAGCTTCGGGACTAGCGGAAACACCGGGGAGCTGTTTTTT | CASSFGTSGNTGELFF
TRBJ2-7 | TRBD2 | - | TRBV28 | 15 | TGTGCCAGCAGTAGAACTAGCGGGAGGGTCTACGAGCAGTACTTC | CASSRTSGRVYEQYF
TRBJ1-2 | - | - | TRBV2 | 13 | TGTGCCAGCAGTGAAGCTGTGACTGCTAGCTACACCTTC | CASSEAVTASYTF
TRBJ2-1 | - | - | TRBV4-3 | 17 | TGCGCCAGCAGCCAAGATCCGCAGGGCAGCTCCTACAATGAGCAGTTCTTC | CASSQDPQGSSYNEQFF
TRBJ1-2 | - | - | TRBV6-5 | 14 | TGTGCCAGCATCCCCGGTGGGGGGGTCTATGGCTACACCTTC | CASIPGGGVYGYTF
TRBJ2-1 | - | - | TRBV6-2/TRBV6-3 | 16 | TGTGCCAGCAGTGACCTTTCACAGGGTTATAGGAATGAGCAGTTCTTC | CASSDLSQGYRNEQFF
TRBJ1-1 | - | few | TRBV4-1 | 16 | TGCGCCAGCAGCCAAGGAGTGACAGTGATGAACACTGAAGCTTTCTTT | CASSQGVTVMNTEAFF
TRBJ2-2 | - | - | TRBV9 | 15 | TGTGCCAGCAGCGTGTCGCCAGGGGATACCGGGGAGCTGTTTTTT | CASSVSPGDTGELFF
TRBJ1-2 | - | - | TRBV16 | 11 | TGTGCCAGCCGCCTCTCCCATGGCTACACCTTC | CASRLSHGYTF
TRBJ2-7 | TRBD1 | few | TRBV9 | 14 | TGTGCCAGCAGCGTTGGGACAGGGGCCGCGGAGCAGTACTTC | CASSVGTGAAEQYF
TRBJ2-1 | TRBD2 | - | TRBV5-4 | 16 | TGTGCCAGCAGCTTGGGGGCTAGCGGGATTAACAATGAGCAGTTCTTC | CASSLGASGINNEQFF
TRBJ1-1 | - | - | TRBV5-5 | 16 | TGTGCCAGCAGCGCCTTGGCGGCAGTGCCGAACACTGAAGCTTTCTTT | CASSALAAVPNTEAFF
TRBJ2-1 | TRBD2 | - | TRBV11-2 | 15 | TGTGCCAGCAGCCTTAGCGGGGGGATCTACAATGAGCAGTTCTTC | CASSLSGGIYNEQFF
TRBJ2-5 | TRBD1 | - | TRBV19 | 14 | TGTGCCAGTATGGCGCAGGGGGCTGTGGAGACCCAGTACTTC | CASMAQGAVETQYF
TRBJ1-4 | TRBD1 | - | TRBV7-9 | 14 | TGTGCCAGCAGCCCACAGGGGGCTAATGAAAAACTGTTTTTT | CASSPQGANEKLFF
TRBJ2-4 | - | - | TRBV4-1 | 15 | TGCGCCAGCAGCCCCCTAGTGGGTGACAAAAACATTCAGTACTTC | CASSPLVGDKNIQYF
TRBJ2-2 | - | - | TRBV4-1 | 16 | TGCGCCAGCAGCCCCCCTAGCGCGGCGAACACCGGGGAGCTGTTTTTT | CASSPPSAANTGELFF
TRBJ2-1 | - | - | TRBV27 | 11 | TGTGCCAGCAAAATTCGCGAGGAGCAGTTCTTC | CASKIREEQFF
TRBJ2-5 | TRBD2 | - | TRBV5-1 | 14 | TGCGCCAGTAGGACTAGCGGGACCCAAGAGACCCAGTACTTC | CASRTSGTQETQYF
TRBJ1-4 | TRBD1 | - | TRBV28 | 14 | TGTGCCAGCAGCCCGGGACAGGCCCGTGAAAAACTGTTTTTT | CASSPGQAREKLFF
TRBJ1-1 | TRBD1 | - | TRBV10-3 | 15 | TGTGCCATCAGGGACAGGGGGATGTTGGGCACTGAAGCTTTCTTT | CAIRDRGMLGTEAFF
TRBJ2-7 | - | - | TRBV5-5 | 14 | TGTGCCAGCACCCGTACAGGGAGCTCCTACGAGCAGTACTTC | CASTRTGSSYEQYF
TRBJ1-4 | - | - | TRBV5-6 | 15 | TGTGCCAGCACCGCGAATTTGCGAGCTAGTGAAAAACTGTTTTTT | CASTANLRASEKLFF
TRBJ2-1 | TRBD2 | - | TRBV4-3 | 15 | TGCGCCAGCAGCCGTCAAGGGCCGGGACTAAATGAGCAGTTCTTC | CASSRQGPGLNEQFF